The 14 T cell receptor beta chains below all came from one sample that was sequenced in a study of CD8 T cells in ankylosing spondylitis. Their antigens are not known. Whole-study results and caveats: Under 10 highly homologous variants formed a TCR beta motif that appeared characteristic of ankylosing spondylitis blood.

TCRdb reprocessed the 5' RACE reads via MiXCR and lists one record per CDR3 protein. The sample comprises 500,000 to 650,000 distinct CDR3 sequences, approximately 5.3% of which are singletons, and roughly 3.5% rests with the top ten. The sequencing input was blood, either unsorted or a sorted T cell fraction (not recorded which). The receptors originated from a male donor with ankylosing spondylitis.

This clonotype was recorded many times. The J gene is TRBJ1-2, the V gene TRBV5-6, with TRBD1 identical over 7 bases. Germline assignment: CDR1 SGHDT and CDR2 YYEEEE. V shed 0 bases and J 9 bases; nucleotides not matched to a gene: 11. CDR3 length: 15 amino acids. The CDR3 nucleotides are TGTGCCAGCAGCTTGGACAATCGGGACAGAGAGCGCTACACCTTC. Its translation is CASSLDNRDRERYTF.

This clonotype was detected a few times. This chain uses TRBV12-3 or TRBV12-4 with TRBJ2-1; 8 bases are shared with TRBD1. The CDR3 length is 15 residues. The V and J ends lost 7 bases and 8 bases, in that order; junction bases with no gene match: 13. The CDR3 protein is CASIPWTGTSDEQFF. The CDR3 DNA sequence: TGTGCCAGCATTCCTTGGACAGGGACCTCAGATGAGCAGTTCTTC.

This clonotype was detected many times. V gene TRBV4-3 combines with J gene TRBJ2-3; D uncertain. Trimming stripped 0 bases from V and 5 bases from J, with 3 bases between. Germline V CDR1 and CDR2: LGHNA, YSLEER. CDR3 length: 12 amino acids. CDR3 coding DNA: TGCGCCAGCAGCCAAGAGGGAGATACGCAGTATTTT. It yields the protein CASSQEGDTQYF.

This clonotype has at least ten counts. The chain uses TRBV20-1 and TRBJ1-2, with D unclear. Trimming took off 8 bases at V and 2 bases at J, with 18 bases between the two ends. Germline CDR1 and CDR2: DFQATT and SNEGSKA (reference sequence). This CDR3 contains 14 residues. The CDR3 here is CSSYEIGLNYGYTF. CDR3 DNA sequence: TGCAGTTCCTACGAGATAGGACTAAACTATGGCTACACCTTC.

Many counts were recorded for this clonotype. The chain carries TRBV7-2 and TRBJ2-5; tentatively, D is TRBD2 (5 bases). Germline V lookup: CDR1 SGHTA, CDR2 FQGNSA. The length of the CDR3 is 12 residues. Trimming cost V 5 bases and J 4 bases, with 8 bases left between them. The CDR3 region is CASSQSGETQYF. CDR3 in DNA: TGTGCCAGCAGCCAGAGCGGAGAGACCCAGTACTTC.

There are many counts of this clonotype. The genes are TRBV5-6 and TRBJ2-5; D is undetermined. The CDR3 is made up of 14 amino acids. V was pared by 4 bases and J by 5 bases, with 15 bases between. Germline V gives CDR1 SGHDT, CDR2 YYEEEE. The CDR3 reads CASSTDWGFETQYF. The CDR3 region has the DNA TGTGCCAGCAGCACAGACTGGGGTTTCGAGACCCAGTACTTC.

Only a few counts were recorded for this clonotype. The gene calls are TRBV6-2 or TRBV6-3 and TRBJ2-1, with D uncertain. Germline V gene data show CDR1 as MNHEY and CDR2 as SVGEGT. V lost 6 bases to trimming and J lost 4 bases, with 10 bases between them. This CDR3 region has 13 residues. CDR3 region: CASRKLQYNEQFF. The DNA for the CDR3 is TGTGCCAGCAGGAAACTACAGTACAATGAGCAGTTCTTC.

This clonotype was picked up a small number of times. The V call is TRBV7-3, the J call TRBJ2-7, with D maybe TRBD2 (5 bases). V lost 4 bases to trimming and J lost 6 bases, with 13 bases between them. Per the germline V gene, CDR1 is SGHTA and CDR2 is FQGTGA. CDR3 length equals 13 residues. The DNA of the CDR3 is TGTGCCAGCAGCTCTCTCGCCGAGGGCGAGCAGTACTTC. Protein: CASSSLAEGEQYF.

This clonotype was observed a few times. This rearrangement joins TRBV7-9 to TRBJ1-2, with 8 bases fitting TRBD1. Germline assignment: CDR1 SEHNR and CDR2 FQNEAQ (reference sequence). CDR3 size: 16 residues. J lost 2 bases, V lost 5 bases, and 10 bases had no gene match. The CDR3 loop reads CASSRPGQGGNYGYTF. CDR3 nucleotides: TGTGCCAGCAGCCGACCCGGACAGGGAGGGAACTATGGCTACACCTTC.

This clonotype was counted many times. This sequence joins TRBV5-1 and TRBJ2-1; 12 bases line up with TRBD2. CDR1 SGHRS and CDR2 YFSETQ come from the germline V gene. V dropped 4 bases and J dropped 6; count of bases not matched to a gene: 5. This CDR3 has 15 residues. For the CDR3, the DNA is TGCGCCAGCAGCCAGGGACTAGCGGGTCCCAATGAGCAGTTCTTC. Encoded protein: CASSQGLAGPNEQFF.

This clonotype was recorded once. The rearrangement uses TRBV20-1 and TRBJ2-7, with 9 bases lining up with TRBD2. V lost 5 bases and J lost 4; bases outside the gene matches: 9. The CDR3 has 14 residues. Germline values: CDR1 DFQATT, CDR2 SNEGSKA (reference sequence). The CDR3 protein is CSASRGGLAYEQYF. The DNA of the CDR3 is TGCAGTGCTTCTCGAGGGGGACTAGCATACGAGCAGTACTTC.

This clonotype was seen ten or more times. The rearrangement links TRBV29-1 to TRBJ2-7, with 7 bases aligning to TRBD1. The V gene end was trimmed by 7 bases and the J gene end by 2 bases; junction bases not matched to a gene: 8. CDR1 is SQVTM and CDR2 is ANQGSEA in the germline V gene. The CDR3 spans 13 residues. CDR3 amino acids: CSAFGTATYEQYF. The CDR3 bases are TGCAGCGCCTTCGGGACAGCTACCTACGAGCAGTACTTC.

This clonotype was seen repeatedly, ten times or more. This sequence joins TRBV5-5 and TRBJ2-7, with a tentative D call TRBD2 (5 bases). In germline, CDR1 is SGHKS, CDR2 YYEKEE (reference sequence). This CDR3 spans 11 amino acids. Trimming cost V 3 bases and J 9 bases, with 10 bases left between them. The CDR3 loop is CASSWAAGQYF. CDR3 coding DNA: TGTGCCAGCAGCTGGGCGGCGGGGCAGTACTTC.

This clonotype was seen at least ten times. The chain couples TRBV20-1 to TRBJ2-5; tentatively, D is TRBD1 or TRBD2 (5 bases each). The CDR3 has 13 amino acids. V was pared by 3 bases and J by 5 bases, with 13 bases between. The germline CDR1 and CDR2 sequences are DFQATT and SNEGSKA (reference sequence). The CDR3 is CSARITWDETQYF. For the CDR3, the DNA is TGCAGTGCTAGGATTACCTGGGACGAGACCCAGTACTTC.